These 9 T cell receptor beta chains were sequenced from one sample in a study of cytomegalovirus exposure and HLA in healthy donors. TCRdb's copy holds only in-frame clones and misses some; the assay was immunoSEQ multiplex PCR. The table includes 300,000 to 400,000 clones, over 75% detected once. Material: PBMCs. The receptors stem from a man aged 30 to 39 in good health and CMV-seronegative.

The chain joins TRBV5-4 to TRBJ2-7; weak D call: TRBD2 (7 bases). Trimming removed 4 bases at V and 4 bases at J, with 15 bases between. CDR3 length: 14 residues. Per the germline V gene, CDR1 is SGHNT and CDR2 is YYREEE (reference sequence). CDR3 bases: TGTGCCAGCAGCGAGGGGGGGCGTCGTTACGAGCAGTACTTC. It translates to CASSEGGRRYEQYF.

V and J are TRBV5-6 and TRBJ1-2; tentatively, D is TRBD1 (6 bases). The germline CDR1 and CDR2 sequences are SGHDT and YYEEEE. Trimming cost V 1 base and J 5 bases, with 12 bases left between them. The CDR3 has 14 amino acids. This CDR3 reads CASSLNRVRYGYTF. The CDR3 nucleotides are TGTGCCAGCAGCTTGAACAGGGTTAGGTATGGCTACACCTTC.

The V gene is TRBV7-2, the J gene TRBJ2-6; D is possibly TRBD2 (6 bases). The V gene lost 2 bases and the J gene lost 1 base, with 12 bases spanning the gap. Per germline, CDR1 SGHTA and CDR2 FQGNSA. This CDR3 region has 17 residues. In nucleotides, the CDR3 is TGTGCCAGCAGCTTACGCAGGAGGGGATCTGGGGCCAACGTCCTGACTTTC. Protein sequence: CASSLRRRGSGANVLTF.

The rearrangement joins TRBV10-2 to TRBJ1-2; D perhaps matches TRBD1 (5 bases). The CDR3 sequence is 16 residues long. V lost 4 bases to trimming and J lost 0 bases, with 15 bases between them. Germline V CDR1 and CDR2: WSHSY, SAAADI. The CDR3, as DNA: TGCGCCAGCAGTGCATCTGGGGCAGTATCTAACTATGGCTACACCTTC. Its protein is CASSASGAVSNYGYTF.

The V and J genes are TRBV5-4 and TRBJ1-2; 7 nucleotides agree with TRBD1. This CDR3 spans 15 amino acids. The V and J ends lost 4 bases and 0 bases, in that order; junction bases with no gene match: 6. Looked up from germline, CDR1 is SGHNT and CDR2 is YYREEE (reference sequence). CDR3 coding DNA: TGTGCCAGCAGCCTGGGACAGCCTTCTAACTATGGCTACACCTTC. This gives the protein CASSLGQPSNYGYTF.

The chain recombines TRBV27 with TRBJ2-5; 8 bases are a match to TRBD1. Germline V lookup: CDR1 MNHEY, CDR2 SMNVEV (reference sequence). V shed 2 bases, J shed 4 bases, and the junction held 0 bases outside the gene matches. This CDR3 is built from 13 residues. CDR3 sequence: CASSLGQGETQYF. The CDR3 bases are TGTGCCAGCAGTTTAGGACAGGGAGAGACCCAGTACTTC.

The CDR3, as DNA: TGTGCCAGCTCACCACCGGGACAGTCCTACAATGAGCAGTTCTTC. Protein: CASSPPGQSYNEQFF. The chain recombines TRBV18 with TRBJ2-1, with TRBD1 matching over 7 bases. CDR1 KGHSH and CDR2 LQKENI come from the germline V gene. Trimming took 0 bases from V and 1 from J; bases not matched to a gene: 0. The CDR3 has 15 amino acids.

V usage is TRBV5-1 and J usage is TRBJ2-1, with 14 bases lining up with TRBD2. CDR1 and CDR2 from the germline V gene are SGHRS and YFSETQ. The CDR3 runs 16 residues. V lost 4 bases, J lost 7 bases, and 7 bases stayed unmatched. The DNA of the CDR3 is TGCGCCAGCAGCCAAAGAAGGACTAGCGGGGGGAATGAGCAGTTCTTC. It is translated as CASSQRRTSGGNEQFF. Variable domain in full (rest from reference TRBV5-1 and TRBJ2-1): KAGVTQTPRYLIKTRGQQVTLSCSPISGHRSVSWYQQTPGQGLQFLFEYFSETQRNKGNFPGRFSGRQFSNSRSEMNVSTLELGDSALYLCASSQRRTSGGNEQFFGPGTRLTVL.

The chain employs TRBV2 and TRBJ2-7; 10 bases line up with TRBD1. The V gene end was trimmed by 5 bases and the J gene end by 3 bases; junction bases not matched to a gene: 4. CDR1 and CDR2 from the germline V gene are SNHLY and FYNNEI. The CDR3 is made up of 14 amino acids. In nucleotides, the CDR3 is TGTGCCAGCAGTAACCGGGACAGGGGCTACGAGCAGTACTTC. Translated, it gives CASSNRDRGYEQYF.